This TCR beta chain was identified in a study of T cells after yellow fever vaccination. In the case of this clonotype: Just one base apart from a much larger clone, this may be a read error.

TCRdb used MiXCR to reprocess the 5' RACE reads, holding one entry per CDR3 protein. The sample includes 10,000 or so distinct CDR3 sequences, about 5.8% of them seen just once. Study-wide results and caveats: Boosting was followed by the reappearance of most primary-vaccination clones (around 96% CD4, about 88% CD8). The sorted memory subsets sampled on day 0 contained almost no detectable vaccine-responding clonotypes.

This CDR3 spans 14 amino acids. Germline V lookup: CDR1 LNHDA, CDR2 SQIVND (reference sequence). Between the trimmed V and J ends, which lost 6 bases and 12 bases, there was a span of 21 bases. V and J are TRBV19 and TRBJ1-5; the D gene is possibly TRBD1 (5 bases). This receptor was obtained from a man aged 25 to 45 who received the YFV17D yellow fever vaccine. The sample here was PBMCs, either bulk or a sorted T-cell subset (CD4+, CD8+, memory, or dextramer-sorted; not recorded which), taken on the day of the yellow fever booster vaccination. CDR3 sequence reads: CASSGGNQGRFQHF. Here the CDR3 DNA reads TGTGCCAGTAGCGGAGGCAATCAGGGTCGGTTCCAGCATTTT.